The 2 T cell receptor beta chains listed next were all sequenced from one sample in a study of early T cells in non-severe SARS-CoV-2 infection. TCRdb re-called the 5' RACE reads with MiXCR, one entry per CDR3 protein. Of about 75,000 distinct CDR3 sequences in the sample, approximately 10% were seen once. The sample in question was whole blood, obtained at baseline. All receptors come from an adult who was a healthcare worker with PCR-confirmed SARS-CoV-2 infection or an uninfected control (not recorded which).

V usage is TRBV3-1 and J usage is TRBJ2-3; 8 nucleotides match TRBD2. The length of the CDR3 is 15 residues. Per the germline V gene, CDR1 is LGHDT and CDR2 is YNNKEL (reference sequence). V was pared by 4 bases and J by 2 bases, with 5 bases of the junction left unmatched. The CDR3 nucleotides read TGTGCCAGCAGCCGAGCGGGGGACCCCACAGATACGCAGTATTTT. Its protein product is CASSRAGDPTDTQYF.

This clonotype was observed a handful of times. The V call is TRBV4-2, the J call TRBJ2-1; 11 nucleotides align to TRBD2. The V gene end was trimmed by 0 bases and the J gene end by 8 bases; junction bases not matched to a gene: 6. This CDR3 has 16 residues. Germline V gene lookup returns CDR1 LGHNA and CDR2 YNFKEQ. The CDR3 is CASSQDGTSGYDEQFF. CDR3 bases: TGTGCCAGCAGCCAAGATGGGACTAGCGGTTACGATGAGCAGTTCTTC.